The rows below give T cell receptor beta chains drawn from one sample of a study of cytomegalovirus exposure and HLA in healthy donors. Only in-frame clones appear in the TCRdb table, and some are missing; sequencing was by immunoSEQ multiplex PCR. The sample shows some 100,000 clones, roughly 76% of them seen only once. Sequencing was performed on PBMCs. The receptors shown here come from a man aged 45-65 years in good health and CMV-seropositive. CDR3s include the opening cysteine and the closing phenylalanine or tryptophan. The D gene is left open where the match is weak. Clone size appears in some rows only: once, few, many, or a class for an expanded clone.

J,V,D,size,CDR3,DNA
TRBJ1-1,TRBV7-9,.,.,CASSSSPGGGEAFF,TGTGCCAGCAGCTCCTCCCCTGGGGGGGGTGAAGCTTTCTTT
TRBJ2-4,TRBV2,TRBD1,few,CASSEKVIGTGAPGGGENIQYF,TGTGCCAGCAGTGAAAAGGTCATCGGGACAGGGGCGCCCGGGGGTGGGGAAAACATTCAGTACTTC
TRBJ1-2,TRBV18,.,once,CASSLTTTVGDGYTF,TGTGCCAGCTCTCTGACAACGACCGTGGGCGATGGCTACACCTTC
TRBJ2-7,TRBV18,TRBD2,.,CASSPPTKRGGYEQYF,TGTGCCAGCTCACCACCGACTAAGCGGGGGGGATACGAGCAGTACTTC
TRBJ1-4,TRBV4-3,.,.,CASSQVAGALSEKLFF,TGCGCCAGCAGCCAAGTGGCGGGGGCGTTATCTGAAAAACTGTTTTTT
TRBJ1-2,TRBV5-8,.,.,CASSRTEYGYTF,TGTGCCAGCAGCAGGACAGAGTATGGCTACACCTTC
TRBJ2-4,TRBV28,TRBD2,.,CASSSSGRAKNIQYF,TGTGCCAGCAGTTCTAGCGGGAGGGCCAAAAACATTCAGTACTTC
TRBJ2-1,TRBV6-6,.,.,CASSYSSGYNEQFF,TGTGCCAGCAGTTACTCGTCAGGATACAATGAGCAGTTCTTC
TRBJ2-3,TRBV25-1,TRBD1,.,CASTDRTGATDTQYF,TGTGCCAGCACAGACCGGACAGGGGCAACAGATACGCAGTATTTT
TRBJ1-2,TRBV2,TRBD1,.,CASSERTGPSYGYTF,TGTGCCAGCAGTGAAAGGACAGGCCCCAGCTATGGCTACACCTTC
TRBJ2-7,TRBV11-2,.,.,CASSRAQGQYEQYF,TGTGCCAGCAGCCGCGCACAGGGACAATACGAGCAGTACTTC
TRBJ2-7,TRBV6-1,.,.,CASIGESYEQYF,TGTGCCAGCATCGGGGAATCCTACGAGCAGTACTTC
TRBJ1-4,TRBV18,TRBD1,.,CASSPLTGQGNEKLFF,TGTGCCAGCTCACCCCTCACGGGACAGGGGAATGAAAAACTGTTTTTT
TRBJ2-2,TRBV4-3,TRBD2,.,CASQAGAPSNTGELFF,TGCGCCAGCCAAGCGGGGGCCCCATCGAACACCGGGGAGCTGTTTTTT
TRBJ2-1,TRBV13,TRBD2,.,CASSLRLALEQFF,TGTGCCAGCAGCCTCCGACTAGCTCTGGAGCAGTTCTTC
TRBJ2-7,TRBV7-9,TRBD1,.,CASRWGTGSYEQYF,TGTGCCAGCAGGTGGGGGACAGGCTCCTACGAGCAGTACTTC
TRBJ1-3,TRBV11-3,.,.,CASRIGGSSGNTIYF,TGTGCCAGCAGAATAGGGGGATCCTCTGGAAACACCATATATTTT
TRBJ2-7,TRBV25-1,.,.,CASSELLFYEQYF,TGTGCCAGCAGTGAATTACTCTTTTACGAGCAGTACTTC